This is a list of T cell receptor beta chains from one sample in a study of OX40 agonist ivuxolimab in advanced cancers. The table came from immunoSEQ multiplex PCR; TCRdb's copy has only in-frame clones and leaves some out. The table records under 100,000 clones, 85% to 90% of them present only once. Here the sequenced sample was CD4+ or CD8+ T cells sorted from blood, taken in a trial of the OX40 agonist ivuxolimab. These receptors originate from an adult with an advanced solid tumor such as melanoma, head and neck, liver or kidney cancer. The CDR3 runs from the conserved cysteine through the conserved F or W. D genes are given only for firm matches. Rows may omit the clone size; those that give it use once, few, many or a size class.

d_call	v_call	clone_size	j_call	cdr3_nt	cdr3_aa
.	TRBV2	.	TRBJ2-7	TGTGCCAGCAGTGAAGCGGAGCACCCTCTGGGTGAGCAGTACTTC	CASSEAEHPLGEQYF
.	TRBV2	.	TRBJ1-5	TGTGCCAGCAGTCTACAGGCTTATAGCAATCAGCCCCAGCATTTT	CASSLQAYSNQPQHF
.	TRBV27	.	TRBJ1-2	TGTGCCAGCAGTTTATCGCGCTTAAACTATGGCTACACCTTC	CASSLSRLNYGYTF
.	TRBV27	.	TRBJ1-6	TGTGCCAGCAGTACGGGGGGGACTATCTATAATTCACCCCTCCACTTT	CASSTGGTIYNSPLHF
TRBD1	TRBV19	once	TRBJ2-7	TGTGCCAGTAGCTCCCCATACAGGGGCGAATCCTACGAGCAGTACTTC	CASSSPYRGESYEQYF
.	TRBV30	.	TRBJ2-7	TGTGCCTGGAGTGCATTCTTTAACGGGCAGAGCTCCTACGAGCAGTACTTC	CAWSAFFNGQSSYEQYF
.	TRBV18	.	TRBJ2-7	TGTGCCAGCTCACCAGACAGGCCGGCCTACGAGCAGTACTTC	CASSPDRPAYEQYF
TRBD1	TRBV4-2	.	TRBJ2-7	TGTGCCAGCAGCCAAGCTTTTGGACAGGGTCACTACGAGCAGTACTTC	CASSQAFGQGHYEQYF
.	TRBV6-1	.	TRBJ2-7	TGTGCCACGATTTGGGAGTTCTCCTACGAGCAGTACTTC	CATIWEFSYEQYF
.	TRBV19	.	TRBJ2-5	TGTGCCAGTAGTGAAGGCCGGGAAGAGACCCAGTACTTC	CASSEGREETQYF
.	TRBV7-2	.	TRBJ2-7	TGTGCCAGCAGCTTGAACAAGATCTCCTACGAGCAGTACTTC	CASSLNKISYEQYF
.	TRBV29-1	.	TRBJ2-6	TGCAGCGTTGGTATGGGGGGCTCCTCTGGGGCCAACGTCCTGACTTTC	CSVGMGGSSGANVLTF
.	TRBV9	.	TRBJ2-5	TGTGCCAGCAGCTCCTCTCTTACCGCGGAGACCCAGTACTTC	CASSSSLTAETQYF
.	TRBV11-3	.	TRBJ2-7	TGTGCCAGCAGCTTAGCTGCAGGCTCGGGCGAGCAGTACTTC	CASSLAAGSGEQYF
.	TRBV19	.	TRBJ1-1	TGTGCCAGTAGTCCAATTTCATTTAGATGGGGTGGGAACACTGAAGCTTTCTTT	CASSPISFRWGGNTEAFF
TRBD2	TRBV10-3	.	TRBJ2-7	TGTGCCATCAGGTCCGGGACTAGCGGTTACGAGCAGTACTTC	CAIRSGTSGYEQYF
.	TRBV30	.	TRBJ2-2	TGTGCCTGGAACCCGCGGGCCTCCGAGAGCACCGGGGAGCTGTTTTTT	CAWNPRASESTGELFF
.	TRBV19	.	TRBJ1-3	TGTGCCAGTATCCCGGGGGTTTTGTGGAACACCATATATTTT	CASIPGVLWNTIYF
.	TRBV12-5	few	TRBJ1-1	TGTGCTAGTGGTGGCACGAACACTGAAGCTTTCTTT	CASGGTNTEAFF
.	TRBV6-6	.	TRBJ1-2	TGTGCCAGCAGTTCCCCGGAACGAGACTATGGCTACACCTTC	CASSSPERDYGYTF
.	TRBV5-1	.	TRBJ1-1	TGCGCCAGCAGCTTGGCCGTTGGGTCCCCGGCGGCTTTCTTT	CASSLAVGSPAAFF
.	TRBV6-5	.	TRBJ2-7	TGTGCCAGCAGTTACTCAGGAGGAGAGCAGTACTTC	CASSYSGGEQYF
.	TRBV5-4	.	TRBJ2-3	TGTGCCAGCAGCCCCCCCTTCGGAGATACGCAGTATTTT	CASSPPFGDTQYF
TRBD1	TRBV6-6	.	TRBJ1-1	TGTGCCAGCAGTTCCCTACAGGGGGCGTACACTGAAGCTTTCTTT	CASSSLQGAYTEAFF
TRBD1	TRBV9	.	TRBJ1-1	TGTGCCAGCAGCGTAGAATGGACAGGGAACACTGAAGCTTTCTTT	CASSVEWTGNTEAFF
.	TRBV27	.	TRBJ2-1	TGTGCCAGCAGTTTAAGGGGGAAAAGGGGTGAGCAGTTCTTC	CASSLRGKRGEQFF
.	TRBV7-2	.	TRBJ2-3	TGTGCCAGCAGCTTATCCTCCGCTAGCACAGATACGCAGTATTTT	CASSLSSASTDTQYF
TRBD1	TRBV5-1	.	TRBJ2-7	TGCGCCAGCAGCTTGACAGGGGTAGGCTACGAGCAGTACTTC	CASSLTGVGYEQYF
TRBD1	TRBV18	.	TRBJ2-7	TGTGCCAGCTCGAGGGGACAGGGGGTCCCCTACGAGCAGTACTTC	CASSRGQGVPYEQYF
.	TRBV5-1	.	TRBJ1-4	TGCGCCAGCAGCTTGGGTAATGAAAAACTGTTTTTT	CASSLGNEKLFF
TRBD2	TRBV5-1	.	TRBJ2-1	TGCGCCAGCTTCCTCCGTTCGGCGGGGGGGGCCTACAATGAGCAGTTCTTC	CASFLRSAGGAYNEQFF
TRBD1	TRBV14	few	TRBJ2-2	TGTGCCAGCAGTACTCGTCCCGGGACAGGGGGCGCGGGACGTGTTCGGGAGCTGTTTTTT	CASSTRPGTGGAGRVRELFF
TRBD1	TRBV29-1	.	TRBJ2-5	TGCAGCGTTGAGGGACAGGGTTGGGAGACCCAGTACTTC	CSVEGQGWETQYF
.	TRBV5-1	.	TRBJ2-2	TGCGCCAGCAGCTCCGCCGGACAAGACACCGGGGAGCTGTTTTTT	CASSSAGQDTGELFF
TRBD1	TRBV6-4	.	TRBJ1-5	TGTGCCAGCAGCCCGGAGGGCAGGGGGCATCAGCCCCAGCATTTT	CASSPEGRGHQPQHF
.	TRBV12-5	.	TRBJ2-3	TGTGCTAGTGGAACCCAGGGTTTCGCAGATACGCAGTATTTT	CASGTQGFADTQYF
TRBD1	TRBV29-1	.	TRBJ2-7	TGCAGCGTTGGACAGGGTTCCTACGAGCAGTACTTC	CSVGQGSYEQYF
TRBD2	TRBV7-2	.	TRBJ2-1	TGTGCCAGCAGCCGGGAGGGCCCCCCCAATGAGCAGTTCTTC	CASSREGPPNEQFF
.	TRBV4-2	.	TRBJ2-5	TGTGCCAGCAGCCAGACCCCGGGACTGGGTTGGACCCAGTACTTC	CASSQTPGLGWTQYF
.	TRBV5-1	.	TRBJ2-2	TGCGCCAGCAGCGGCTGGACTGAGATCACCGGGGAGCTGTTTTTT	CASSGWTEITGELFF